Sequencing of this TCR beta chain was carried out in a study of radiation and T cells in renal cell carcinoma (TCRdb year 2020). Background for the entire study: Samples were obtained from a clinical trial, in which 15 Gy stereotactic body radiation therapy was delivered to primary renal cell carcinomas and nephrectomy was performed 4 weeks later. A total of 50 to 60 samples underwent TCR beta sequencing, made up of 25 or so tumors and about 27 peripheral blood samples. Across all 50 or so samples, 4,000,000 or so unique CDR3 nucleotide sequences encoding 2,658,974 unique CDR3 amino acid sequences were identified.

What the authors observed across the whole study: Because the trial had a single-armed design, the trial could not examine how radiation dose or scheduling affected the TCR repertoire. Because no pretreatment tumor biopsies were available, whether clonotypes were present in the tumor at baseline could not be determined. In blood, the top tumor clonotypes increased from baseline to 2 weeks after radiation and then shrank by 4 weeks, which suggests a temporary expansion of tumor-resident clones. Tracking of blood repertoire dynamics stopped at less than 5 weeks after treatment, with no follow-up past that point.

The time point label corresponds to: blood 2 weeks post-SBRT. The sample's treatment or condition label, in plain terms: 15 Gy SBRT to primary tumor, nephrectomy 4 weeks later. Serial peripheral blood from radiation-treated patients was sampled at baseline, 2 weeks and 4 weeks after SBRT to track tumor-enriched clonotypes. All patients had renal cell carcinoma with clear cell pathology. The QIAamp DNA Blood Mini Kit (Qiagen) was used to prepare genomic DNA for TCR sequencing. The analyses included just those samples that passed every quality control check. A note on this clone: This clone's antigen is unknown. No much larger clone is present one base from it, and per-base qualities are unavailable.

Following the manufacturer's recommendations, the immunoSEQ kit was used to generate TCR beta libraries from genomic DNA. For library preparation, a first multiplex PCR was performed with proprietary primers, followed by a second PCR in which unique barcodes were added, and bead cleanups were performed after each round. Each sample batch included a kit-provided positive control reaction and a negative control reaction. The final libraries underwent checking on an Agilent 4200 TapeStation D1000 ScreenTape, volumetric pooling, and quantification by qPCR. An Illumina NextSeq500 fitted with a MidOutput 150-cycle cartridge performed the sequencing, running 156 Read1 cycles and 15 Index1 cycles with the kit's custom primers. The pooled library was loaded at 0.9 to 1 pM with an approximately 22% PhiX control spike-in. Turning to the authors' computational methods: Vendor-processed data were analyzed in R, and a clonotype was defined as all T cells sharing the same CDR3 nucleotide sequence. For clone abundance analyses, frequencies were normalized to the 10,000 most abundant clones in each sample. Before analysis, public T cell clones were removed, and these numbered fewer than five per sample on average. A difference in abundance of at least 32-fold between compartments was used to define tumor-enriched and baseline blood-enriched clonotypes. A beta-binomial differential abundance model was applied to find clonotypes that expanded or contracted between blood time points. Tumor-blood repertoire similarity was measured with the Baroni-Urbani and Buser coefficient, and groups were compared using two-tailed Wilcoxon tests in R. Held by TCRdb, this immuneACCESS table contains in-frame sequences only and omits some clones. Under half of the omission traces to an unresolved V gene where checked; the cause of the rest is unknown. V and J calls and clone size are as listed in that table; D and trimming were resolved from the DNA. Present in this sample are approximately 120,000 clones, about 81% of which were seen just once. Clones ranked in the top ten supply 5.8% of the sample.

Relative to germline, V is 3 bases shorter and J is 3 bases shorter, with 5 bases between their ends. CDR1 and CDR2 were assigned from the germline V gene (reference sequence) as WNHNN and SYGVQD. The CDR3, cysteine through phenylalanine, is 13 amino acids long. The entry retains the CDR3 DNA only, 39 bases that are in frame from base 1. This sequence was found in a man over 45 with renal cell carcinoma. Here the sequenced sample was blood, taken from a patient whose treatment included radiotherapy and nephrectomy. The rearranged chain carries TRBV10-1 and TRBJ2-2; too little of a D gene remains to name it. Read as DNA, the sequence is TGCGCCAGCAGTGAAAGACACACCGGGGAGCTGTTTTTT. Translated, this is CASSERHTGELFF.